The 9 T cell receptor beta chains reported below all come from one sample, sequenced in a study of T cells after posttransplantation cyclophosphamide. A marrow graft followed busulfan-fludarabine conditioning, with cyclophosphamide on days +3 and +4. Only in-frame clones appear in the TCRdb table, and some are missing; sequencing was by immunoSEQ multiplex PCR. This sample carries around 12,000 clones, roughly 2% of them seen once, and the ten largest clones take less than 20%. Sequenced material: PBMCs, taken after allogeneic stem cell transplant with posttransplant cyclophosphamide. The receptors were sampled from a male patient aged 30 to 39 who received an allogeneic stem cell transplant from a related donor, was CMV-positive, and had no GVHD. The graft donor may have given rise to some T cells.

The V and J genes are TRBV29-1 and TRBJ2-7, with 8 nucleotides matching TRBD2. CDR3 size: 13 residues. V shed 6 bases and J 7 bases; nucleotides not matched to a gene: 11. The germline V gene has CDR1 SQVTM and CDR2 ANQGSEA. The CDR3 here is CSVALLERGEQYF. CDR3 DNA sequence: TGCAGCGTCGCTCTACTGGAGCGGGGGGAGCAGTACTTC.

The chain combines TRBV29-1 with TRBJ2-5; D is perhaps TRBD2 (7 bases). The ends were cut back, 0 bases at V and 5 bases at J, with 13 bases in the middle. The germline gives CDR1 SQVTM, CDR2 ANQGSEA. The CDR3 is 14 residues long. The CDR3 is CSVEDEGGRETQYF. CDR3 nucleotide sequence: TGCAGCGTTGAAGATGAGGGGGGGCGTGAGACCCAGTACTTC.

This clone has a handful of counts. This chain links TRBV5-6 with TRBJ1-2, with a weak D call TRBD1 (5 bases). Looked up from germline, CDR1 is SGHDT and CDR2 is YYEEEE. The CDR3 sequence is 15 residues long. Trimming took off 0 bases at V and 6 bases at J, with 15 bases between the two ends. The CDR3, as DNA: TGTGCCAGCAGCTTGGGAGGACAACAGTTAAATGGCTACACCTTC. It codes for CASSLGGQQLNGYTF.

This clone came up a few times. V is TRBV6-5 and J is TRBJ2-7; 9 positions agree with TRBD1. CDR3 length equals 15 residues. Germline values: CDR1 MNHEY, CDR2 SVGAGI. V lost 6 bases and J lost 0; bases outside the gene matches: 6. The CDR3 nucleotides read TGTGCCAGCAGATCGGGACAGGGCAACTCCTACGAGCAGTACTTC. It is translated as CASRSGQGNSYEQYF.

This clone has a handful of counts. This chain links TRBV11-3 with TRBJ2-5; 9 bases map to TRBD2. The germline gives CDR1 SGHNT, CDR2 YENEEA. The CDR3 length is 17 residues. Trimming at V came to 2 bases and at J to 5 bases, leaving 12 bases not matched to a gene. CDR3 bases: TGTGCCAGCAGCTTAAGCAAGGGAATAGCGGGGGCGGAGACCCAGTACTTC. Translation gives CASSLSKGIAGAETQYF.

This clone qualifies as medium-sized. The chain couples TRBV7-8 to TRBJ2-3, with 8 bases matching TRBD2. The V and J ends lost 6 bases and 6 bases, in that order; junction bases with no gene match: 14. This CDR3 region has 16 residues. Per germline, CDR1 SGHVS and CDR2 FQNEAQ. The CDR3 loop reads CASRPVVLAGLDTQYF. The CDR3 nucleotides are TGTGCCAGCAGGCCCGTGGTCCTAGCGGGCCTGGATACGCAGTATTTT.

The V and J genes are TRBV18 and TRBJ1-1; the D is unclear. Germline loops: CDR1 KGHSH, CDR2 LQKENI. The CDR3 covers 16 residues. Trimming took off 1 base at V and 0 bases at J, with 12 bases between the two ends. The CDR3 DNA is TGTGCCAGCTCACCACGTGAGGGAAGGGTGAACACTGAAGCTTTCTTT. Translating gives CASSPREGRVNTEAFF.

V gene TRBV7-2 combines with J gene TRBJ2-1; 9 bases line up with TRBD1. V gave up 5 bases and J gave up 6 bases; unmatched junction bases: 5. The CDR3 is made up of 14 amino acids. Germline CDR1 reads SGHTA; CDR2 reads FQGNSA. The CDR3 nucleotides are TGTGCCAGCAGCGGGGGACAGGGTATCAATGAGCAGTTCTTC. Residues: CASSGGQGINEQFF.

V and J are TRBV4-2 and TRBJ2-5, with 12 positions matching TRBD2. The length of the CDR3 is 15 residues. Germline CDR1 and CDR2: LGHNA and YNFKEQ. V shed 4 bases, J shed 5 bases, and the junction held 5 bases outside the gene matches. This chain's CDR3 is CASSLILAGGETQYF. The CDR3 nucleotides read TGTGCCAGCAGCCTTATTCTAGCGGGAGGGGAGACCCAGTACTTC.